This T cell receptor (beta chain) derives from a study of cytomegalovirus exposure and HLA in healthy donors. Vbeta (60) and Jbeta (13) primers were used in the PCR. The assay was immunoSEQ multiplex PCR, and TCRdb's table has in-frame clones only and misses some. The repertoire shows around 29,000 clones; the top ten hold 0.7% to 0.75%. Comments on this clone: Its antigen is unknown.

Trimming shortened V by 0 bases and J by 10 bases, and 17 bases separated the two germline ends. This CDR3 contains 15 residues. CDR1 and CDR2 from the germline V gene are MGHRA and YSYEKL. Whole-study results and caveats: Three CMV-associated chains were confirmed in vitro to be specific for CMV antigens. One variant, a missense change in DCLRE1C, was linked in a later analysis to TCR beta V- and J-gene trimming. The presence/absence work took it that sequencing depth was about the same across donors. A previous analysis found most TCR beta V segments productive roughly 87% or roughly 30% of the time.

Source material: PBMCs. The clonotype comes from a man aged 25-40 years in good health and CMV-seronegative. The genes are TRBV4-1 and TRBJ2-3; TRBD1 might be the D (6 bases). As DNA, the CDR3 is TGCGCCAGCAGCCAAGACCCCGACAGGCGGTGGGCGCAGTATTTT. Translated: CASSQDPDRRWAQYF.